This TCR beta chain was sequenced for a study of shared clonotypes between healthy human individuals. Trimming removed 6 bases from V and 1 base from J; junction bases left unmatched: 6. The germline V gene encodes CDR1 GTSNPN and CDR2 SVGIG (reference sequence). This CDR3 comprises 14 residues. Sequencing was performed with immunoSEQ multiplex PCR; in TCRdb, only in-frame clones are kept and a portion is missing. The sample holds about 1 million clones, about 75% seen once. Sequences were obtained from memory CD4+ T cells sorted from blood. Subset indicated: CD45RA-negative fraction. This clonotype was obtained from a man between 18 and 35 years old in good health. The rearrangement links TRBV30 to TRBJ2-7, with 10 bases fitting TRBD2. CDR3 sequence reads: CACRLAGVSYEQYF. CDR3 DNA sequence: TGTGCCTGTAGACTAGCGGGTGTTTCCTACGAGCAGTACTTC. Full variable domain (remainder filled in from reference TRBV30 and TRBJ2-7): SQTIHQWPATLVQPVGSPLSLECTVEGTSNPNLYWYRQAAGRGLQLLFYSVGIGQISSEVPQNLSASRPQDRQFILSSKKLLLSDSGFYLCACRLAGVSYEQYFGPGTRLTVT.